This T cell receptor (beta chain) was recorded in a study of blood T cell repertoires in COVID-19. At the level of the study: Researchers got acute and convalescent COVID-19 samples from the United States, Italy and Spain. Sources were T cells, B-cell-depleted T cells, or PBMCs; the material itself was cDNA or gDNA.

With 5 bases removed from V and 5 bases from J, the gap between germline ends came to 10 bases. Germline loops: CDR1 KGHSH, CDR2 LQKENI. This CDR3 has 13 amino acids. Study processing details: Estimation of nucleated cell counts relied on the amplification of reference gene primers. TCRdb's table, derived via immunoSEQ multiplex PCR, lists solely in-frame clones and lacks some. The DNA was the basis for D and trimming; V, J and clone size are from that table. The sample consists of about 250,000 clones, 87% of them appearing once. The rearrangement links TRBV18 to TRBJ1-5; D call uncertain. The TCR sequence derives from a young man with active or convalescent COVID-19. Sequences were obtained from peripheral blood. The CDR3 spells CASSAPGDQPQHF. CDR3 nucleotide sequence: TGTGCCAGCTCAGCCCCCGGGGATCAGCCCCAGCATTTT.